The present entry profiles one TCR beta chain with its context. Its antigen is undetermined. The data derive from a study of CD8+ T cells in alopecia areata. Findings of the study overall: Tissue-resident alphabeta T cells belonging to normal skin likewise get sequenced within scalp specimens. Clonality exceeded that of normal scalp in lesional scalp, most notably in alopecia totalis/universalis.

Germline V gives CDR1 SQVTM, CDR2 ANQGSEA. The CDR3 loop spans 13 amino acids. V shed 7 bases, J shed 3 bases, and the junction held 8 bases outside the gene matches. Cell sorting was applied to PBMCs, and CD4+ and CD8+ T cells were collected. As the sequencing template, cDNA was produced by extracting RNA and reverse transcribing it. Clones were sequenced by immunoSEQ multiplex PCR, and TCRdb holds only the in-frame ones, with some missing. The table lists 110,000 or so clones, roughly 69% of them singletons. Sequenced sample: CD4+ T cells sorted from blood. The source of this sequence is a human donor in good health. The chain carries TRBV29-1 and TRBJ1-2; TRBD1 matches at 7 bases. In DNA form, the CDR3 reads TGCAGCGCCTCGGGACAGAGTGACTATGGCTACACCTTC. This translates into CSASGQSDYGYTF.